The T cell receptor beta chain described here comes from a study of T cell clonotyping in hematopoietic cell transplantation. Study-wide context: Recipients' pretransplant samples followed cytoreduction.

The time point: recipient sample about 28 days before transplant, after cytoreduction. Samples: about 28 days before transplant, then days 30, 100 and 180 after. Study-level points and caveats: Recipient TCR diversity dropped after transplant; expanded clonotypes rose from day 30 to 180. Without cell sorting, CD4 versus CD8 contributions remain unresolved.

Concerning this clone: What it binds is unknown.

The table came from immunoSEQ multiplex PCR; TCRdb's copy has only in-frame clones and leaves some out. The sample shows 45,000 or so clones, approximately 82% of them seen only once. Germline values: CDR1 MNHNS, CDR2 SASEGT. Deletions cut 2 bases from V and 5 bases from J, with 12 bases between. CDR3 length: 14 amino acids. This chain uses TRBV6-1 with TRBJ2-5; TRBD2 is a possible D gene (5 bases). Sequenced material: peripheral blood mononuclear cells, taken before stem cell transplant. This TCR was recovered from a man in his 60s with myelodysplastic syndrome. Some clones in this sample may be carry-over from other donors' samples. This CDR3 is CASSEKEGVETQYF. The CDR3 DNA is TGTGCCAGCAGTGAAAAAGAGGGAGTGGAGACCCAGTACTTC.